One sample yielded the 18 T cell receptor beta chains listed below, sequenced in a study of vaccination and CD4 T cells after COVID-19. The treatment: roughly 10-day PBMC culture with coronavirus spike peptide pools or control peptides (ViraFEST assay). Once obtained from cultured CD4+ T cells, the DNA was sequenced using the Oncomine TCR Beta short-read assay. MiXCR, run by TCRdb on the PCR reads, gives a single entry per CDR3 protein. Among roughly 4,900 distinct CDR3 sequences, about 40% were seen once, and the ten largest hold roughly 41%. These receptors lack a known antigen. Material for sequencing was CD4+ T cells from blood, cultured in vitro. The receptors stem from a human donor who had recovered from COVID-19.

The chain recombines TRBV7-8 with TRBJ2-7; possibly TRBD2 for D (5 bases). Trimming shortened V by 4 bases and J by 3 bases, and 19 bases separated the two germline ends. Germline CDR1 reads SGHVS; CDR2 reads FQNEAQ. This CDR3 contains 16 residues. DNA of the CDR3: TGTGCCAGCAGCTCCCGATTATGGACTTACAGCTACGAGCAGTACTTC. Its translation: CASSSRLWTYSYEQYF.

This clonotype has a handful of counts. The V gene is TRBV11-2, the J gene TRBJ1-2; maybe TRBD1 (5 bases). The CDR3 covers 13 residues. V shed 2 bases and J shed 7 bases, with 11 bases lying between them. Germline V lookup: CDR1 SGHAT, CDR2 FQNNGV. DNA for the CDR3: TGTGCCAGCAGCTTACAGGGTAGTTCTGGCTACACCTTC. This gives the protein CASSLQGSSGYTF.

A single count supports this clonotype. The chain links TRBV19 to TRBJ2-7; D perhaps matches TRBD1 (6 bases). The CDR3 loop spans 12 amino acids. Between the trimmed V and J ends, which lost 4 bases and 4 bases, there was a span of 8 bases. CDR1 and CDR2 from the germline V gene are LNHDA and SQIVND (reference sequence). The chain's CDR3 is CASSTQGYEQYF. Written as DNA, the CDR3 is TGTGCCAGTAGTACACAGGGATACGAGCAGTACTTC.

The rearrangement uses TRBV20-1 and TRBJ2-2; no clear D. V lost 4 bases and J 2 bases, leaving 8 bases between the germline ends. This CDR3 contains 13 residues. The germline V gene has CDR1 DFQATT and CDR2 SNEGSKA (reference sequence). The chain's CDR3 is CSAIGRNTGELFF. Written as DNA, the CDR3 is TGCAGTGCTATCGGAAGAAACACCGGGGAGCTGTTTTTT.

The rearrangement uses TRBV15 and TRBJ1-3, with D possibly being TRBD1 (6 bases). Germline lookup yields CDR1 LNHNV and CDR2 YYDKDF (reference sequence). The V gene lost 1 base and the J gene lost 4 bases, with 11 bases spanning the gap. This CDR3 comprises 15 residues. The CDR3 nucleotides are TGTGCCACCAGCAGAGTGTTAACAGGGGGAAACACCATATATTTT. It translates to CATSRVLTGGNTIYF.

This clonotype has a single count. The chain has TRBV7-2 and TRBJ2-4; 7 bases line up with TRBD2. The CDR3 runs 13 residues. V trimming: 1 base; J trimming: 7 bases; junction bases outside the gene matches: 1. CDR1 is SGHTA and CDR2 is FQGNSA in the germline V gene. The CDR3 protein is CASSLGGGNIQYF. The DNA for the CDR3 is TGTGCCAGCAGCTTAGGGGGGGGGAACATTCAGTACTTC. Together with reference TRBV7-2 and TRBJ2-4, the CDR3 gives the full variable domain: GAGVSQSPSNKVTEKGKDVELRCDPISGHTALYWYRQSLGQGLEFLIYFQGNSAPDKSGLPSDRFSAERTGGSVSTLTIQRTQQEDSAVYLCASSLGGGNIQYFGAGTRLSVL.

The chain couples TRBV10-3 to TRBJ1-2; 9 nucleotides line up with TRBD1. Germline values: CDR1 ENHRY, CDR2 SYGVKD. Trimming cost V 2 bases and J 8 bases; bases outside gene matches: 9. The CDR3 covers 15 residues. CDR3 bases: TGTGCCATCAGTGAGAACCGACAGGGGGATAGGGGCTACACCTTC. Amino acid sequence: CAISENRQGDRGYTF.

CDR3 in DNA: TGCAGTGCTAGAGCGTCGGCAGCCTTCTACTTTAATACGCAGTATTTT. Residues: CSARASAAFYFNTQYF. V gene TRBV20-1 combines with J gene TRBJ2-3; D is ambiguous. From germline, CDR1 is DFQATT and CDR2 SNEGSKA (reference sequence). This CDR3 region has 16 residues. Trimming took off 1 base at V and 7 bases at J, with 21 bases between the two ends.

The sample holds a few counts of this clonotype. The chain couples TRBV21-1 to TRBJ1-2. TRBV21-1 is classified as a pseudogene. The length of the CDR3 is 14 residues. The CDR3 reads CASSKAGRGKGYTF. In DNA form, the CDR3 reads TGTGCCAGCAGCAAAGCGGGGAGGGGTAAAGGCTACACCTTC.

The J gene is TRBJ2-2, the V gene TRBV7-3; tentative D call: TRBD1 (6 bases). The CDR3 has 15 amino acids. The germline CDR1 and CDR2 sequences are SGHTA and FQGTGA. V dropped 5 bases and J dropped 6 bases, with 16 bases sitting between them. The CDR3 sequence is CASSLNPGAAGELFF. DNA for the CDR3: TGTGCCAGCAGCCTAAATCCAGGGGCCGCCGGGGAGCTGTTTTTT.

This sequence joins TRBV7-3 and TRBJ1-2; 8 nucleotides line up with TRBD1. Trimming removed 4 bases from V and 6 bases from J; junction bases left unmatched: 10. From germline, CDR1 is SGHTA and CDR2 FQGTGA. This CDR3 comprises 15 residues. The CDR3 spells CASSSRDRRPDGYTF. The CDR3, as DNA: TGTGCCAGCAGCTCCAGGGACAGGCGGCCTGATGGCTACACCTTC.

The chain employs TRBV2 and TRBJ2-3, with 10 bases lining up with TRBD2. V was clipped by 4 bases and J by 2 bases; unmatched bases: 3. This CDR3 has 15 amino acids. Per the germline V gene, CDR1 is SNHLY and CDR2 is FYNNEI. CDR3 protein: CASSVSGGYTDTQYF. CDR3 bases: TGTGCCAGCAGTGTTAGCGGGGGGTACACAGATACGCAGTATTTT.

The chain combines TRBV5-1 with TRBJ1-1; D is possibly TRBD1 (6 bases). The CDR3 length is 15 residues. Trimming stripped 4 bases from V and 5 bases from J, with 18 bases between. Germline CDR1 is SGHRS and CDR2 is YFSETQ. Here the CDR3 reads CASSGGRGLDTEAFF. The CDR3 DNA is TGCGCCAGCAGCGGGGGTCGGGGGCTTGATACTGAAGCTTTCTTT.

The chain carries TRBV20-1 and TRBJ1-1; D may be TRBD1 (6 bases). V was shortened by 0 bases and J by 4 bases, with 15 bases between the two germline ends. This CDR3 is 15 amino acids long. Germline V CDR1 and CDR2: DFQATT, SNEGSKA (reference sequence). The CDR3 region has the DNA TGCAGTGCTAGAGATCCCCAGGGGAGGGGCACTGAAGCTTTCTTT. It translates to CSARDPQGRGTEAFF.

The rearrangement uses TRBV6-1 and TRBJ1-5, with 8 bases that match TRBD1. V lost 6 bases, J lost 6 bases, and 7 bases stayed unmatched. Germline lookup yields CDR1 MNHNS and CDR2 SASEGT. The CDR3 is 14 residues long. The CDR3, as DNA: TGTGCCAGCAGCCAGGACAGGGAAGTTCAGCCCCAGCATTTT. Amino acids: CASSQDREVQPQHF.

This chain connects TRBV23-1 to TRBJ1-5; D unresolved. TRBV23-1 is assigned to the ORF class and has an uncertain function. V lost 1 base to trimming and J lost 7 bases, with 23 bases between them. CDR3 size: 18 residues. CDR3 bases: TGCGCCAGCAGTCAATACCGCCTACCTGCTCGCAAACACCAGCCCCAGCATTTT. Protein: CASSQYRLPARKHQPQHF.

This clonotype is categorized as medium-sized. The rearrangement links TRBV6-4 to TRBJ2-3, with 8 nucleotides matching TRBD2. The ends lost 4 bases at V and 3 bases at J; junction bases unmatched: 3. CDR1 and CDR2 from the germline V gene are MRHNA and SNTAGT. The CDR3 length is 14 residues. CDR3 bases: TGTGCCAGCAGTGCGGGAGGGGAGACAGATACGCAGTATTTT. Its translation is CASSAGGETDTQYF.

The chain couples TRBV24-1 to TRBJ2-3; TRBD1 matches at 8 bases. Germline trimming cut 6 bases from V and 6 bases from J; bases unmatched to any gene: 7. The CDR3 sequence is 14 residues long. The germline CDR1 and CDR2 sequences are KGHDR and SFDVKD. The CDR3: CATSSTGVGDTQYF. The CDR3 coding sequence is TGTGCCACCAGTTCGACAGGGGTAGGGGATACGCAGTATTTT.